A selection of T cell receptor beta chains follows, all from one sample in a study of T cell changes during pregnancy in multiple sclerosis. Sequenced by immunoSEQ multiplex PCR; TCRdb stores in-frame clones only, minus some. Of fewer than 80,000 clones in the sample, around 94% are singletons; the top ten hold roughly 2.1%. Source: peripheral blood, taken in the third trimester of pregnancy. The receptors stem from a female donor in good health, enrolled as a control in a pregnancy study. Both conserved end residues are part of each CDR3. The D gene is left open where the match is weak. Size is stated for part of the rows, as once, few or many counts, or as a class when the clone is expanded.

v_gene	d_gene	j_gene	abundance	CDR3aa
TRBV7-3	.	TRBJ2-1	.	CASSLGSGTPGGQFF
TRBV6-1	TRBD2	TRBJ2-1	.	CASSVMGLVGNEQFF
TRBV6-1	TRBD1	TRBJ1-2	.	CASSEGLDRVYGYTF
TRBV27	TRBD2	TRBJ2-3	once	CATNLAGGPDTQYF
TRBV2	.	TRBJ1-5	.	CASTLEEAGANQPQHF
TRBV7-3	.	TRBJ1-1	.	CASSLWGGRSEAFF
TRBV6-5	TRBD2	TRBJ2-5	once	CASRPTGLAAETQYF
TRBV6-6	TRBD2	TRBJ2-5	once	CASSHGTSATQTQYF
TRBV7-2	.	TRBJ2-7	.	CASSLSKYEQYF
TRBV15	.	TRBJ2-2	.	CATSSPPGTGELFF
TRBV6-6	.	TRBJ2-5	.	CASRTQETQYF
TRBV18	TRBD2	TRBJ2-7	.	CASSPWTSGSSEQYF
TRBV7-3	.	TRBJ2-1	.	CASSWLAMGSYNEQFF
TRBV6-5	TRBD2	TRBJ2-7	.	CASSRARGTYEQYF
TRBV21-1	.	TRBJ1-6	.	CASSKTSRVVVPNSPLHF
TRBV23-1	TRBD1	TRBJ2-6	.	CASSPRTGAPSGANVLTF
TRBV5-1	.	TRBJ2-3	.	CASNGGHRDTQYF
TRBV6-4	TRBD2	TRBJ2-4	once	CASSRTSGRARKIIQYF
TRBV4-2	TRBD2	TRBJ2-7	.	CASSQDAGEGYNEQYF
TRBV7-9	.	TRBJ1-3	.	CASSQIGGSGNTIYF
TRBV25-1	.	TRBJ2-2	.	CASSVATAPNTGELFF
TRBV7-9	.	TRBJ1-6	.	CASSYALASPLHF
TRBV30	.	TRBJ1-5	.	CAWSVPRTLSNQPQHF
TRBV6-1	TRBD2	TRBJ2-7	.	CASSETGLGAYEQYF
TRBV11-2	.	TRBJ2-3	.	CASSLGVLRGRDTQYF
TRBV27	TRBD2	TRBJ2-7	.	CASSGGRAYEQYF